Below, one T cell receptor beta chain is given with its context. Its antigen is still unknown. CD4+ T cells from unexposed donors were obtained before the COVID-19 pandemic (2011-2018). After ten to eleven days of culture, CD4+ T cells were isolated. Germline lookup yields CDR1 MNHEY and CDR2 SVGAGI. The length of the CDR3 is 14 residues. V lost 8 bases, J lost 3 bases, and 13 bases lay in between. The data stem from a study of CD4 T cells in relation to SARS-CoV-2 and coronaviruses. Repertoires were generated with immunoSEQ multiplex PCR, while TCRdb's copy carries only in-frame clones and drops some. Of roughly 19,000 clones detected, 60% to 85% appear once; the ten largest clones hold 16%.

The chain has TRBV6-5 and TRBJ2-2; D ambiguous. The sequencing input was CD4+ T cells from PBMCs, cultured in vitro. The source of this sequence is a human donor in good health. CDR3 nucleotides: TGTGCCAGCCAAAGGTCTTGGGACACCGGGGAGCTGTTTTTT. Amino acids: CASQRSWDTGELFF.